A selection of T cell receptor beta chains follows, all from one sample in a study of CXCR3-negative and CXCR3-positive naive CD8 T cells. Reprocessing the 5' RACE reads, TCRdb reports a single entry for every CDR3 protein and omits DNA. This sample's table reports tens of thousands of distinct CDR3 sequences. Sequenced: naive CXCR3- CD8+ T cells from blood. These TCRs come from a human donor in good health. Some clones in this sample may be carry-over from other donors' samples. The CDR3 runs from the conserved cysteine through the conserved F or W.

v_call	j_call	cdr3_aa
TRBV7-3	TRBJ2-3	CASSLSSGLKDTQYF
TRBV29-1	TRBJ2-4	CSVEGQGGSAYF
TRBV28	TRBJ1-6	CASSFPQGYNPPLHF
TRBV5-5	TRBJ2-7	CASSLGASELYEQYF
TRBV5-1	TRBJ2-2	CASSFLESNTGELFF
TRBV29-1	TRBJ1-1	CSVQRGELLSWEAFF
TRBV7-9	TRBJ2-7	CASSPPAAYEQYF
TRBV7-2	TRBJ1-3	CASNSGTSGNTIYF
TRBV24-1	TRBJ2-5	CATSDFGQGREQETQYF
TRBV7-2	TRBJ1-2	CASSLPDRTPNYGYTF
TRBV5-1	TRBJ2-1	CARSLVQGSYNEQFF
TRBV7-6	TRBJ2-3	CASSSGGGTINTDTQYF
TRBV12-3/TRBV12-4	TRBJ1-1	CASSFVWGANTEAFF
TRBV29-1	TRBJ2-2	CSVERAPVGELFF
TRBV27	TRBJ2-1	CASSLKSYNEQFF
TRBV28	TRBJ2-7	CASSLFSAVGYEQYF
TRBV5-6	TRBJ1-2	CASSSTGDVGYTF
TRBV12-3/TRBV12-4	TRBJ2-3	CASTPPSGEEADTQYF
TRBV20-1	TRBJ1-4	CSARDYMAANEKLFF
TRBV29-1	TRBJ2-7	CSVGEASGRFNEQYF
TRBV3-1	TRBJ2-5	CASSHTGTSAQETQYF
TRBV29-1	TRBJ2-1	CSVEDSWGLPYNEQFF
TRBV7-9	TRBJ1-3	CASSSLSTGYFSGNTIYF
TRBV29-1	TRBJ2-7	CSVGIPGTVNSYEQYF
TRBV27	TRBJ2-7	CASSPLAAGPEQYF
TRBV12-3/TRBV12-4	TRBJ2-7	CASGPGIQLAYEQYF
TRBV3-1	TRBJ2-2	CASSPGGLEGRGELFF
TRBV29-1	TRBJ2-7	CSVAGADFSFEQYF
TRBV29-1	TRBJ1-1	CSVEDWGTGGGLAAFF